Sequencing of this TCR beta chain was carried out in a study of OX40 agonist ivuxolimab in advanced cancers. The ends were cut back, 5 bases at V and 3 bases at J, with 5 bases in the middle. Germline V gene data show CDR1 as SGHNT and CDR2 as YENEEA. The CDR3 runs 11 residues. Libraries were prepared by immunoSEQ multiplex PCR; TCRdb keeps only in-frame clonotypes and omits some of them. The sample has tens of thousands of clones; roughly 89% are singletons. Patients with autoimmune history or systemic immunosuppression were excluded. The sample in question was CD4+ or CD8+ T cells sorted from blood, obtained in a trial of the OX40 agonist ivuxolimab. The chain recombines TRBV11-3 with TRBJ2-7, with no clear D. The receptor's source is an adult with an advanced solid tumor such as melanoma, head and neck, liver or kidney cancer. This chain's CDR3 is CASSQYYEQYF. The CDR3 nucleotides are TGTGCCAGCAGCCAATACTACGAGCAGTACTTC.